These 21 T cell receptor beta chains share one sample of origin, sequenced in a study of PD-1 and CTLA-4 blockade in melanoma. Repertoires were generated with immunoSEQ multiplex PCR, while TCRdb's copy carries only in-frame clones and drops some. This table has approximately 33,000 clones, 80% to 95% appearing once. The input for sequencing was CD8+ T cells from peripheral blood, taken from a patient given anti-PD-1 treatment. All receptors come from a human donor with melanoma.

The chain couples TRBV3-1 (or the pseudogene TRBV3-2) to TRBJ2-5; D may be TRBD1 (6 bases). This CDR3 is built from 14 residues. V shed 4 bases and J shed 3 bases, with 12 bases lying between them. CDR1 LGHDT and CDR2 YNNKEL come from the germline V gene (reference sequence). The CDR3 loop reads CASSRDNEKETQYF. CDR3 nucleotides: TGTGCCAGCAGCCGGGACAACGAAAAAGAGACCCAGTACTTC.

In DNA, the CDR3 is TGTGCCAGCAGCCTTAGCGGGAGTGAGCAGTTCTTC. Translated: CASSLSGSEQFF. The chain employs TRBV5-6 and TRBJ2-1; 9 bases are a match to TRBD2. This CDR3 region has 12 residues. Trimming cost V 4 bases and J 9 bases; bases outside gene matches: 2. The germline V gene encodes CDR1 SGHDT and CDR2 YYEEEE.

The chain employs TRBV30 and TRBJ2-1; D call uncertain. The CDR3 is made up of 14 amino acids. V lost 4 bases and J 4 bases, leaving 14 bases between the germline ends. Per germline, CDR1 GTSNPN and CDR2 SVGIG (reference sequence). The CDR3 sequence is CAWKSAELYNEQFF. The CDR3 region has the DNA TGTGCCTGGAAGAGTGCGGAGCTTTACAATGAGCAGTTCTTC.

This clone was counted a single time. The chain links TRBV9 to TRBJ2-1; TRBD1 might be the D (8 bases). This CDR3 has 19 residues. Germline-derived CDR1 and CDR2 are SGDLS and YYNGEE. V was trimmed by 0 bases and J by 0 bases, leaving 19 bases between them. The CDR3 nucleotides read TGTGCCAGCAGCGTAGGACTAGCCCAGGGGGCCAGCTCCTACAATGAGCAGTTCTTC. Translation: CASSVGLAQGASSYNEQFF.

The chain recombines TRBV12-3 or TRBV12-4 with TRBJ2-7, with 7 bases that match TRBD1. Trimming cost V 5 bases and J 3 bases; bases outside gene matches: 4. This CDR3 comprises 13 residues. CDR3 in amino acids: CASSGSGGYEQYF. CDR3 in DNA: TGTGCCAGCAGTGGGTCAGGGGGCTACGAGCAGTACTTC.

The genes are TRBV19 and TRBJ1-4, with a possible D match to TRBD1 (5 bases). Germline CDR1 LNHDA, CDR2 SQIVND (reference sequence). V was shortened by 7 bases and J by 6 bases, with 12 bases between the two germline ends. The CDR3 totals 13 residues. The CDR3 coding sequence is TGTGCCAGTAATCGGGACGGATATGAAAAACTGTTTTTT. Its protein product is CASNRDGYEKLFF.

The chain combines TRBV19 with TRBJ1-5, with 8 nucleotides matching TRBD1. The length of the CDR3 is 18 residues. Germline loops: CDR1 LNHDA, CDR2 SQIVND (reference sequence). V shed 5 bases, J shed 0 bases, and the junction held 12 bases outside the gene matches. Here the CDR3 reads CASSGETGTGYSNQPQHF. The DNA for the CDR3 is TGTGCCAGTAGTGGAGAGACAGGGACAGGCTATAGCAATCAGCCCCAGCATTTT.

This clone was seen once. This chain joins TRBV29-1 and TRBJ2-2, with 13 bases aligning to TRBD2. The V and J ends lost 5 bases and 1 base, in that order; junction bases with no gene match: 10. The CDR3 is made up of 18 amino acids. Germline V lookup: CDR1 SQVTM, CDR2 ANQGSEA. The chain's CDR3 is CSVLLAGGTGRNTGELFF. DNA for the CDR3: TGCAGCGTTCTACTAGCGGGAGGGACGGGGAGGAACACCGGGGAGCTGTTTTTT.

This chain links TRBV5-4 with TRBJ2-3, with 8 bases lining up with TRBD1. This CDR3 comprises 14 residues. In germline, CDR1 is SGHNT, CDR2 YYREEE (reference sequence). Losses at the gene ends were 2 bases for V and 6 bases for J; bases not matched to a gene: 5. The CDR3 region is CASSLGQGGDTQYF. The CDR3 nucleotides are TGTGCCAGCAGCTTAGGACAGGGTGGCGATACGCAGTATTTT.

The rearrangement uses TRBV28 and TRBJ2-5; 15 bases line up with TRBD2. Germline loops: CDR1 MDHEN, CDR2 SYDVKM. The CDR3 contains 18 residues. Trimming took 6 bases from V and 2 from J; bases not matched to a gene: 10. The CDR3 coding sequence is TGTGCCAGCAGGGATCTGGGACTAGCGGGAGGACTACAAGAGACCCAGTACTTC. Protein: CASRDLGLAGGLQETQYF.

This CDR3 reads CAWSVHSDPGTGELFF. CDR3 sequence (DNA): TGTGCCTGGAGTGTACACTCGGACCCGGGCACCGGGGAGCTGTTTTTT. This rearrangement joins TRBV30 to TRBJ2-2; D ambiguous. V was pared by 0 bases and J by 4 bases, with 15 bases between. CDR3 size: 16 residues. The germline V gene encodes CDR1 GTSNPN and CDR2 SVGIG (reference sequence). The full variable domain, rest sourced from reference TRBV30 and TRBJ2-2, is SQTIHQWPATLVQPVGSPLSLECTVEGTSNPNLYWYRQAAGRGLQLLFYSVGIGQISSEVPQNLSASRPQDRQFILSSKKLLLSDSGFYLCAWSVHSDPGTGELFFGEGSRLTVL.

The V gene is TRBV30, the J gene TRBJ1-6, with D possibly TRBD1 on 6 matching bases. Germline CDR1 is GTSNPN and CDR2 is SVGIG (reference sequence). The ends were cut back, 4 bases at V and 6 bases at J, with 25 bases in the middle. The CDR3 runs 18 residues. CDR3 protein: CAWNPWDKEGGINSPLHF. The CDR3 DNA is TGTGCCTGGAACCCCTGGGACAAGGAGGGTGGCATTAATTCACCCCTCCACTTT.

The chain combines TRBV15 with TRBJ1-3; D is unresolved. This CDR3 has 13 amino acids. V gave up 0 bases and J gave up 4 bases, with 4 bases separating them. Germline V CDR1 and CDR2: LNHNV, YYDKDF (reference sequence). The CDR3 is CATSRDQGNTIYF. The CDR3 DNA is TGTGCCACCAGCAGAGATCAGGGAAACACCATATATTTT.

This clone was seen only once. The chain combines TRBV7-8 with TRBJ1-1, with D perhaps matching TRBD1 (5 bases). The CDR3 has 13 residues. Looked up from germline, CDR1 is SGHVS and CDR2 is FQNEAQ. V was cut by 3 bases and J by 8 bases, with 13 bases left in between. CDR3 sequence reads: CASSFEGTAEAFF. CDR3 DNA: TGTGCCAGCAGCTTTGAGGGGACCGCGGAAGCTTTCTTT. Filled out from reference TRBV7-8 and TRBJ1-1, the complete variable domain reads GAGVSQSPRYKVAKRGQDVALRCDPISGHVSLFWYQQALGQGPEFLTYFQNEAQLDKSGLPSDRFFAERPEGSVSTLKIQRTQQEDSAVYLCASSFEGTAEAFFGQGTRLTVV.

The V gene is TRBV15, the J gene TRBJ2-3; a weak D match, TRBD1 (5 bases). Trimming left V 8 bases short and J 0 bases short, with 15 bases between. This CDR3 comprises 15 residues. The germline gives CDR1 LNHNV, CDR2 YYDKDF (reference sequence). In DNA, the CDR3 is TGTGCCACCCGTGACAGACACACTAGCACAGATACGCAGTATTTT. Its translation is CATRDRHTSTDTQYF.

V is TRBV19 and J is TRBJ2-3, with D possibly matching TRBD1 (5 bases). With 5 bases removed from V and 3 bases from J, the gap between germline ends came to 15 bases. This CDR3 has 15 amino acids. The V gene's germline CDR1 is LNHDA and CDR2 SQIVND (reference sequence). CDR3 DNA: TGTGCCAGTAGTTCCAGGGTGAAAGGGACAGATACGCAGTATTTT. It is translated as CASSSRVKGTDTQYF.

This chain joins TRBV27 and TRBJ1-1, with 7 bases identical to TRBD1. Germline CDR1 is MNHEY and CDR2 is SMNVEV (reference sequence). The CDR3 has 14 amino acids. The ends lost 4 bases at V and 1 base at J; junction bases unmatched: 3. The CDR3 region is CASSSTGANTEAFF. In DNA, the CDR3 is TGTGCCAGCAGTTCAACAGGGGCGAACACTGAAGCTTTCTTT.

This clone has only one observation. The rearrangement joins TRBV2 to TRBJ2-3, with 7 bases matching TRBD1. J lost 8 bases, V lost 3 bases, and 8 bases had no gene match. Germline V gene sequence: CDR1 SNHLY, CDR2 FYNNEI. This CDR3 spans 14 amino acids. CDR3 loop: CASSDGQVTGTQYF. The CDR3 DNA reads as TGTGCCAGCAGTGATGGACAGGTTACGGGTACGCAGTATTTT.

CDR3 region: CASSSAREQFF. CDR3 coding DNA: TGCGCCAGCAGCTCAGCGAGGGAGCAGTTCTTC. This sequence joins TRBV5-1 and TRBJ2-1; D remains ambiguous. Trimming took off 3 bases at V and 10 bases at J, with 8 bases between the two ends. Germline V gives CDR1 SGHRS, CDR2 YFSETQ. The CDR3 runs to 11 residues.

The rearrangement joins TRBV7-8 to TRBJ2-7, with D perhaps being TRBD1 or TRBD2 (5 bases each). Trimming removed 3 bases at V and 1 base at J, with 10 bases between. This CDR3 has 14 residues. Germline assignment: CDR1 SGHVS and CDR2 FQNEAQ. The CDR3: CASSLGETSYEQYF. The CDR3 coding sequence is TGTGCCAGCAGCTTGGGGGAGACATCCTACGAGCAGTACTTC. The entire variable domain, with the rest obtained from reference TRBV7-8 and TRBJ2-7, is as follows: GAGVSQSPRYKVAKRGQDVALRCDPISGHVSLFWYQQALGQGPEFLTYFQNEAQLDKSGLPSDRFFAERPEGSVSTLKIQRTQQEDSAVYLCASSLGETSYEQYFGPGTRLTVT.

J is TRBJ1-1 and V is TRBV5-5; perhaps TRBD1 as D (6 bases). V gave up 0 bases and J gave up 1 base, with 22 bases separating them. CDR1 SGHKS and CDR2 YYEKEE come from the germline V gene (reference sequence). The CDR3 is made up of 19 amino acids. CDR3 loop: CASSLEGWGARIKNTEAFF. The DNA of the CDR3 is TGTGCCAGCAGCTTGGAAGGGTGGGGGGCGAGGATCAAGAACACTGAAGCTTTCTTT.